A single sample is the source of the 9 T cell receptor beta chains below, sequenced in a study of cytomegalovirus exposure and HLA in healthy donors listed by TCRdb under 2017. Library creation used the immunoSEQ multiplex PCR assay. For the multiplex PCR, a mixture combining 60 forward primers for TCR Vbeta segments and 13 reverse primers for TCR Jbeta segments was used. Held by TCRdb, this immuneACCESS table contains in-frame sequences only and omits some clones. Under half of the omission traces to an unresolved V gene where checked; the cause of the rest is unknown. This sample comprises approximately 160,000 clones, about four fifths of them detected only once. Of the sample, less than 0.4% is held by the ten largest clones. Sequenced input: PBMCs. These receptors originate from a boy younger than 10 in good health and CMV-seronegative.

This sequence joins TRBV5-4 and TRBJ1-3; TRBD1 matches at 7 bases. The CDR3 is made up of 18 amino acids. V dropped 0 bases and J dropped 0; count of bases not matched to a gene: 9. Germline values: CDR1 SGHNT, CDR2 YYREEE (reference sequence). The CDR3 region is CASSLGEGGLFSGNTIYF. Written as DNA, the CDR3 is TGTGCCAGCAGCTTGGGCGAAGGGGGCCTTTTCTCTGGAAACACCATATATTTT.

The chain joins TRBV12-5 to TRBJ2-3; 9 bases are shared with TRBD2. Germline lookup yields CDR1 LGHNT and CDR2 FRNRAP. The CDR3 consists of 15 residues. V gave up 1 base and J gave up 1 base; unmatched junction bases: 0. CDR3 amino acids: CASGLASGGTDTQYF. DNA for the CDR3: TGTGCTAGTGGTTTGGCTAGCGGGGGCACAGATACGCAGTATTTT.

The CDR3 bases are TGTGCCTGGAGTGCCCTGACAGGGGGGAACACTGAAGCTTTCTTT. This translates into CAWSALTGGNTEAFF. The V gene is TRBV30, the J gene TRBJ1-1; 9 bases line up with TRBD1. The CDR3 has 15 residues. Germline V CDR1 and CDR2: GTSNPN, SVGIG (reference sequence). V gave up 1 base and J gave up 1 base; unmatched junction bases: 4.

The rearrangement joins TRBV29-1 to TRBJ2-7, with a weak D call TRBD1 (5 bases). V was pared by 6 bases and J by 4 bases, with 10 bases between. Germline CDR1 is SQVTM and CDR2 is ANQGSEA. CDR3 length: 11 amino acids. CDR3: CSVETVYEQYF. The DNA of the CDR3 is TGCAGCGTCGAGACAGTGTACGAGCAGTACTTC.

The J gene is TRBJ2-4, the V gene TRBV6-1; D unresolved. Between the trimmed V and J ends, which lost 4 bases and 9 bases, there was a span of 16 bases. This CDR3 has 14 amino acids. CDR1 MNHNS and CDR2 SASEGT come from the germline V gene. Here the CDR3 DNA reads TGTGCCAGCAGTGCACCGTCCCGGGTAGGCATTCAGTACTTC. Translating it yields CASSAPSRVGIQYF.

This clone was seen once. DNA for the CDR3: TGTGCCAGCAGCTCATCGACTAGCCTAAGCTCCTACAATGAGCAGTTCTTC. Residues: CASSSSTSLSSYNEQFF. J is TRBJ2-1 and V is TRBV7-9; the match to TRBD2 covers 7 bases. CDR3 length: 17 residues. V lost 4 bases, J lost 0 bases, and 9 bases stayed unmatched. Germline CDR1 SEHNR, CDR2 FQNEAQ (reference sequence).

This chain links TRBV2 with TRBJ1-2; D is perhaps TRBD1 (6 bases). Germline CDR1 is SNHLY and CDR2 is FYNNEI. This CDR3 has 14 amino acids. V was shortened by 5 bases and J by 5 bases, with 15 bases between the two germline ends. The chain's CDR3 is CASSPLGHAYGYTF. The DNA for the CDR3 is TGTGCCAGCAGTCCCCTGGGACACGCTTATGGCTACACCTTC.

This chain links TRBV29-1 with TRBJ2-7; tentatively, D is TRBD1 (6 bases). The V gene lost 4 bases and the J gene lost 3 bases, with 13 bases spanning the gap. The CDR3 covers 13 residues. Germline V CDR1 and CDR2: SQVTM, ANQGSEA. The CDR3, as DNA: TGCAGCGTTGCGGCAGGGGACCACTACGAGCAGTACTTC. Translating it yields CSVAAGDHYEQYF.

This chain uses TRBV2 with TRBJ1-4, with D unresolved. This CDR3 is 17 amino acids long. Germline assignment: CDR1 SNHLY and CDR2 FYNNEI. V lost 4 bases, J lost 9 bases, and 24 bases lay in between. The CDR3 sequence: CASSGPIYLRAPKKLFF. The CDR3 DNA follows: TGTGCCAGCAGTGGACCGATCTACTTGAGGGCGCCGAAAAAACTGTTTTTT.